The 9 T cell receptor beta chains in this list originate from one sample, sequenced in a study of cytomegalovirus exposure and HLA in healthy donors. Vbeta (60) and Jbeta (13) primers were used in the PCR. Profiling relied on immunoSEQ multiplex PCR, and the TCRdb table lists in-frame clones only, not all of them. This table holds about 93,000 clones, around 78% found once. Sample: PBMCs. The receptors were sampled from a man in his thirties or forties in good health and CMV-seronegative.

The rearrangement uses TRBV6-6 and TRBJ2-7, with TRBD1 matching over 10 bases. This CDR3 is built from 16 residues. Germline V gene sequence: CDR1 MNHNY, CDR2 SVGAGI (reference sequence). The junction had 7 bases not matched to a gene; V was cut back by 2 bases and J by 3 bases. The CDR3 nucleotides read TGTGCCAGCAGTTACCTGCCGGGACAGGGGTACTACGAGCAGTACTTC. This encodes CASSYLPGQGYYEQYF.

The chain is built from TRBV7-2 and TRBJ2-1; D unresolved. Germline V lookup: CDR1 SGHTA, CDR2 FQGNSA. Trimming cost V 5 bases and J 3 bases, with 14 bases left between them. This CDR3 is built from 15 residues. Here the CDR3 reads CASSPGRWVYNEQFF. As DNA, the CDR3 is TGTGCCAGCAGCCCAGGCCGGTGGGTCTACAATGAGCAGTTCTTC.

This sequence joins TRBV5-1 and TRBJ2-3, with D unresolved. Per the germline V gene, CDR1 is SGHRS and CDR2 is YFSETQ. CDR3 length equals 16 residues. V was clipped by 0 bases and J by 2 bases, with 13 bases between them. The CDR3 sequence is CASSLGQTLITDTQYF. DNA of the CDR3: TGCGCCAGCAGCTTGGGTCAGACTCTTATCACAGATACGCAGTATTTT.

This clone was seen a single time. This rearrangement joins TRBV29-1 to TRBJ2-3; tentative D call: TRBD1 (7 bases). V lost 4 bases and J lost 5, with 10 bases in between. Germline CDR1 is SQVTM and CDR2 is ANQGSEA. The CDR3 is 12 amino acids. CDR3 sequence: CSVGQGGDTQYF. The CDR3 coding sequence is TGCAGCGTTGGACAGGGAGGAGATACGCAGTATTTT.

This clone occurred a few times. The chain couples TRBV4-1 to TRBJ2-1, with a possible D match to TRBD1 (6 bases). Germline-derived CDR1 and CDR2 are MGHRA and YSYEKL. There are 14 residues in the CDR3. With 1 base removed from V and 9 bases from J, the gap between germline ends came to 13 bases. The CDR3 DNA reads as TGCGCCAGCAGCCAAGTGGCACAGGGTGTTGAGCAGTTCTTC. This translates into CASSQVAQGVEQFF.

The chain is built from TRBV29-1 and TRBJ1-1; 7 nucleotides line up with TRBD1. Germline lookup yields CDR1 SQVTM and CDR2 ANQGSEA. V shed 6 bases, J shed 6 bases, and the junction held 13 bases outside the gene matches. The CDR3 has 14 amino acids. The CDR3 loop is CSVGGGVLSPEAFF. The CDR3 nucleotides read TGCAGCGTCGGAGGGGGCGTCTTGTCCCCTGAAGCTTTCTTT.

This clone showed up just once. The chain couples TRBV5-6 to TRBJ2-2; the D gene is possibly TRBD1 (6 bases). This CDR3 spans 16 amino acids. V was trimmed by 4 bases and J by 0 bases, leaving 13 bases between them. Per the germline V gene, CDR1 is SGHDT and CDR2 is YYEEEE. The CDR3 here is CASSPVGGTNTGELFF. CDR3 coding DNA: TGTGCCAGCAGCCCGGTAGGGGGAACGAACACCGGGGAGCTGTTTTTT.

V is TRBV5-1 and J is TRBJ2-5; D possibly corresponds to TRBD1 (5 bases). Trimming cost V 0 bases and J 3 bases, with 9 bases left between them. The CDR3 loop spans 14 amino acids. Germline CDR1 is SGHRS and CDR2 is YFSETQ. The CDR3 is CASSLAGHEETQYF. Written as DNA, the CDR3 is TGCGCCAGCAGCTTGGCCGGACACGAAGAGACCCAGTACTTC. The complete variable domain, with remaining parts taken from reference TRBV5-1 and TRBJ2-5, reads KAGVTQTPRYLIKTRGQQVTLSCSPISGHRSVSWYQQTPGQGLQFLFEYFSETQRNKGNFPGRFSGRQFSNSRSEMNVSTLELGDSALYLCASSLAGHEETQYFGPGTRLLVL.

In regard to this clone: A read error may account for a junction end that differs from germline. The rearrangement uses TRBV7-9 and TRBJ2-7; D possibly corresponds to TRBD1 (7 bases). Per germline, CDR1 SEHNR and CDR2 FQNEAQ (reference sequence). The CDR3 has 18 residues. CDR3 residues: CSSSFPSSRDRASYEQYF. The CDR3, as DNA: TGTTCCAGCAGCTTCCCTTCCTCGCGGGACAGAGCGTCCTACGAGCAGTACTTC.